This TCR beta chain was documented in a study of T-cell reconstitution after alpha-beta-depleted transplantation in children. Ten or more counts support this clonotype. The TCRbeta library incorporated unique molecular identifiers. TCRdb reprocessed the PCR reads via MiXCR and lists one record per CDR3 protein. The sample carries about 200,000 distinct CDR3 sequences, 6.6% recorded once. Germline V CDR1 and CDR2: SGHRS, YFSETQ. V lost 4 bases to trimming and J lost 2 bases; unmatched junction nucleotides: 6. CDR3 length: 14 amino acids. The sequence came from a boy aged 2-9 years with acute lymphoblastic leukemia, due to receive a stem cell transplant. The gene calls are TRBV5-1 and TRBJ2-7, with 7 bases lining up with TRBD2. This specimen was PBMCs, taken before TCRalphabeta/CD19-depleted stem cell transplant. The CDR3 region has the DNA TGCGCCAGCAGCGTGACCGGGACTACCTACGAGCAGTACTTC. Encoded protein: CASSVTGTTYEQYF.